This TCR beta chain was retrieved from a study of blood T cell repertoires in COVID-19 (dated by TCRdb to about 2020). For the wider study: Collaborator samples came from the United States, Italy and Spain and covered acute and convalescent phases of COVID-19. The prospective study material was composed of cDNA or gDNA derived from T cells, B-cell-depleted T cells, or PBMCs. Deeply sampled blood TCRbeta repertoires from subjects exposed to, actively infected with, or recovered from COVID-19 were included in the dataset. The repertoires were made available in a free public database intended to serve as a resource for research on the immune response to SARS-CoV-2. The samples were drawn from two sources: the first 160 participants of the ongoing ImmuneRACE study, and over 950 subjects contributed by 6 global collaborators. Nearly every sample came with metadata listing a de-identified subject ID, COVID-19 status, age in years and sex. Where available, HLA class I and class II types were obtained from metadata supplied by the sample provider rather than from assay-based typing.

The count of this clone is one. It lacks a known antigen. Base qualities were left out, and no much larger clone turns up one base away. Participants in the prospective study were aged about 18 to 89 years, lived in 20 to 30 United States geographic areas, and enrolled through a virtual design. In the prospective study, participants were assigned to cohorts based on the clinical history participants reported in a screening survey and a study questionnaire. Mobile phlebotomists in the prospective study collected whole blood, serum and a nasopharyngeal or oropharyngeal swab from every participant. Over an approximately 2-month period, participants in the prospective study had the option of providing additional blood draws and questionnaires. Before DNA extraction, blood samples from the prospective study were shipped at room temperature or frozen. General study outcomes and caveats: The amount of clinical and demographic metadata varied by source and participant and was provided uncurated.

A distance of 15 bases separates the germline ends of V and J, which lose 0 bases and 3 bases respectively. The CDR3 covers 16 residues, taking in both the cysteine and the phenylalanine. Left in the record is the CDR3 DNA by itself, 48 bases read in frame from the first base. Based on the germline V gene (reference sequence), the CDR1 and CDR2 sequences are SGHNT and YYREEE. TCRbeta CDR3 regions were amplified from genomic DNA using the immunoSEQ Assay, a bias-controlled multiplex PCR. The original methods were these. The number of nucleated cells in each sample was estimated from the amplification of reference gene primers within the assay. Sequence reads were collapsed and filtered to measure the absolute abundance of every unique TCRbeta CDR3 rearrangement. For each sample, productive Simpson clonality was calculated as the square root of Simpson's diversity index across productive rearrangements. The immuneACCESS repertoire file appears here via TCRdb, limited to in-frame rearrangements. These files lack a portion of the clones; in checked studies, under half of the deficit traces to unresolved V genes, and the cause of the others is not known. V and J calls and clone size are copied from that table; D and trimming were computed from the DNA. This sample is represented by under 350,000 clones; approximately 86% of them were singletons. Of the sample, roughly 4% is held by the ten largest clones.

This clonotype was obtained from a woman between 40 and 55 years old with acute COVID-19. Sequenced: PBMCs or T cells enriched from blood (not recorded which). The sequence joins TRBV5-4 to TRBJ2-5, and perhaps TRBD2 as D gene, on 6 matching bases. DNA sequence: TGTGCCAGCAGCTTGGCTCGGGTTCGGGGGAAAGAGACCCAGTACTTC. Its protein is CASSLARVRGKETQYF.